This TCR beta chain was sequenced for a study of blood T cell repertoires in COVID-19. TCRdb's table, derived via immunoSEQ multiplex PCR, lists solely in-frame clones and lacks some. The sample yields nearly 400,000 clones, roughly 90% seen once. Cohorts were determined from participant-reported clinical history. Either two negative PCRs, clearance, or symptom resolution qualified Cohort 3 donors as recovered. The V and J ends lost 2 bases and 2 bases, in that order; junction bases with no gene match: 0. Germline V gene lookup returns CDR1 MNHEY and CDR2 SVGEGT. The length of the CDR3 is 14 residues.

This clonotype was obtained from a woman aged 25 to 45 who had recovered from COVID-19. Sequenced sample: PBMCs or T cells enriched from blood (not recorded which). The chain links TRBV6-2 or TRBV6-3 to TRBJ1-3, with TRBD1 matching 7 bases. CDR3 coding DNA: TGTGCCAGCAGTTACGGGACAGCTGGAAACACCATATATTTT. Translated: CASSYGTAGNTIYF.